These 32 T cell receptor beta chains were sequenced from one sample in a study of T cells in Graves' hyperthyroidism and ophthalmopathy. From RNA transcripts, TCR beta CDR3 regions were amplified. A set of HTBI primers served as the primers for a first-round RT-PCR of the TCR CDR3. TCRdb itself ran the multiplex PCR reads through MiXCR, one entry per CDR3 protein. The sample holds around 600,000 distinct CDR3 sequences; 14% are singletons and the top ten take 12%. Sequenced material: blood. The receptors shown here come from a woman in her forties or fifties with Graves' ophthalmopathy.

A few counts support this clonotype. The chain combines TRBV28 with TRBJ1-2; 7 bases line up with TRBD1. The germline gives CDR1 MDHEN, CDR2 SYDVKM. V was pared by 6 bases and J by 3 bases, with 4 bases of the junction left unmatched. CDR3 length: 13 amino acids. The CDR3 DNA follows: TGTGCCAGCAGGCCCGGACAGGACTATGGCTACACCTTC. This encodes CASRPGQDYGYTF.

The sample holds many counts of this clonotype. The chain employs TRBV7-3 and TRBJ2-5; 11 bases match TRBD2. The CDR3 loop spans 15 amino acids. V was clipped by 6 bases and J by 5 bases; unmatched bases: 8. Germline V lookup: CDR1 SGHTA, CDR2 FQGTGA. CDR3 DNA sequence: TGTGCCAGCAGATTGACGGGACTAGCGGCGGAGACCCAGTACTTC. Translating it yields CASRLTGLAAETQYF.

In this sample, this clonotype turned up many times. The CDR3, as DNA: TGCGCCAGCAGCCCCGATGGGGGGCCCTCCTACGAGCAGTACTTC. This gives the protein CASSPDGGPSYEQYF. The chain combines TRBV5-1 with TRBJ2-7, with D perhaps TRBD1 or TRBD2 (6 bases each). Germline V gene data show CDR1 as SGHRS and CDR2 as YFSETQ. The CDR3 extends over 15 amino acids. V was trimmed by 4 bases and J by 0 bases, leaving 14 bases between them.

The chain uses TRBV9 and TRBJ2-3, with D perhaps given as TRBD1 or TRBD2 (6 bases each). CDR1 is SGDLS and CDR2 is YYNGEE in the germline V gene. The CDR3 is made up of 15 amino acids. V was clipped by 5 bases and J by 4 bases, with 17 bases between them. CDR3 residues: CASSEGGSWADTQYF. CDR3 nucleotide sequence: TGTGCCAGCAGTGAAGGGGGGAGCTGGGCAGATACGCAGTATTTT.

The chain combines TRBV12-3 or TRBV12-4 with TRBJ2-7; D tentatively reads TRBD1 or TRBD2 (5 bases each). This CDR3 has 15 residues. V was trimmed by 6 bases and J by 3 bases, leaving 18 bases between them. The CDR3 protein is CASSSGLSGNYEQYF. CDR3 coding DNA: TGTGCCAGCAGCTCTGGACTTTCAGGGAACTACGAGCAGTACTTC.

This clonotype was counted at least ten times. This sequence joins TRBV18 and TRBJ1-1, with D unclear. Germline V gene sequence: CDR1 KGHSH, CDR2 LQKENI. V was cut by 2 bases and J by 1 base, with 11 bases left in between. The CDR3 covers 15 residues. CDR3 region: CASSPLGFGNTEAFF. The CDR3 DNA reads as TGTGCCAGCTCACCATTGGGGTTCGGGAACACTGAAGCTTTCTTT.

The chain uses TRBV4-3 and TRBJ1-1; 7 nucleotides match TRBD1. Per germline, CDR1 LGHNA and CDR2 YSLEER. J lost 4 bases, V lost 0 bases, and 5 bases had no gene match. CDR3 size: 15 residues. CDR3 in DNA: TGCGCCAGCAGCCAAGATGACAGGGCGGGCACTGAAGCTTTCTTT. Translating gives CASSQDDRAGTEAFF.

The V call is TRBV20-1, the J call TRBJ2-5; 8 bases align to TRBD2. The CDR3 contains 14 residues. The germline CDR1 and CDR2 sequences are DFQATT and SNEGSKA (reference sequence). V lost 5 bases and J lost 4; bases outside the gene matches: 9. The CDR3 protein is CSALAGPSPETQYF. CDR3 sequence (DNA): TGCAGTGCTTTAGCGGGACCTTCTCCAGAGACCCAGTACTTC.

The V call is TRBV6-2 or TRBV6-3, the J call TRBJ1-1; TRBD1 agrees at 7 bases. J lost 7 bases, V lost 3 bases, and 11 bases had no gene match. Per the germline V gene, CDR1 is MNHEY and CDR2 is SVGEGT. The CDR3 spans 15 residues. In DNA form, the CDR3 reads TGTGCCAGCAGTTATTCCGGGGGAGGGGGCGATGAAGCTTTCTTT. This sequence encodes CASSYSGGGGDEAFF.

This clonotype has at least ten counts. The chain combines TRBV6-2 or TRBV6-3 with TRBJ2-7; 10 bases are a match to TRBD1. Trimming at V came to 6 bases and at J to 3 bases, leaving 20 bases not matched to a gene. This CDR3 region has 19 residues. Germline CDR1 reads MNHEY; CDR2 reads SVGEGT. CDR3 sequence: CASSSGTGAFLGGDYEQYF. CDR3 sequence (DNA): TGTGCCAGCAGCTCCGGGACAGGGGCTTTCCTTGGTGGGGACTACGAGCAGTACTTC.

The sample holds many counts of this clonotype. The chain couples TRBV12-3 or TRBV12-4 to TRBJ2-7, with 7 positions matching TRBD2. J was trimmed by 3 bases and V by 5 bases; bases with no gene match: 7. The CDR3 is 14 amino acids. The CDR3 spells CASSPGLVIYEQYF. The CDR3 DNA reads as TGTGCCAGCAGTCCCGGACTAGTGATCTACGAGCAGTACTTC.

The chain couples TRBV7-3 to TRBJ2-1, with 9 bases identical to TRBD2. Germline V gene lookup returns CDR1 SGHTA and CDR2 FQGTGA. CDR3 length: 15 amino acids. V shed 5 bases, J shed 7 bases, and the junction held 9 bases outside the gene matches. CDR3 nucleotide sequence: TGTGCCAGCAGCCCCCTAGCGGGAAGTTTAAATGAGCAGTTCTTC. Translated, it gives CASSPLAGSLNEQFF.

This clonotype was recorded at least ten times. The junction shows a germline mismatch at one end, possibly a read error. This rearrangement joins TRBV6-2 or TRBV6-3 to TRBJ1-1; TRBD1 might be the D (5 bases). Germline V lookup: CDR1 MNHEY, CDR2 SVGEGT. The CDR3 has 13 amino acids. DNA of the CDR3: TGTGCCAGCAGCTACTCAGGGTACACTGAAGCTTTCTTT. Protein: CASSYSGYTEAFF.

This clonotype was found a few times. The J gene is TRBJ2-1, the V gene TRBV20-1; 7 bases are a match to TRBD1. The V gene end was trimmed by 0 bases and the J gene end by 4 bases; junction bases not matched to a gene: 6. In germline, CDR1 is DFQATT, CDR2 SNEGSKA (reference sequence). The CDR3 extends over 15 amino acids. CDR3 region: CSARDVKGAYNEQFF. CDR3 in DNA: TGCAGTGCTAGAGATGTGAAGGGGGCTTACAATGAGCAGTTCTTC.

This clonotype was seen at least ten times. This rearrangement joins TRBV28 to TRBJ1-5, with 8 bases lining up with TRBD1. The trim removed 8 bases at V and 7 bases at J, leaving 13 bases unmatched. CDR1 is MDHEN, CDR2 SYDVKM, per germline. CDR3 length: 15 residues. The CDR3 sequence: CASFQGAPFLQPQHF. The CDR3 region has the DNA TGTGCCAGCTTTCAGGGGGCCCCATTTTTACAGCCCCAGCATTTT.

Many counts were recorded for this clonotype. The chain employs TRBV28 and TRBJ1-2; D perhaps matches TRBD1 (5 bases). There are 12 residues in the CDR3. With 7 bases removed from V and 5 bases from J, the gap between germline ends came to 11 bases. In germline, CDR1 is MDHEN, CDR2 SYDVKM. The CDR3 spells CASTGLGYGYTF. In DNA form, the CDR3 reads TGTGCCAGCACAGGGCTTGGATATGGCTACACCTTC.

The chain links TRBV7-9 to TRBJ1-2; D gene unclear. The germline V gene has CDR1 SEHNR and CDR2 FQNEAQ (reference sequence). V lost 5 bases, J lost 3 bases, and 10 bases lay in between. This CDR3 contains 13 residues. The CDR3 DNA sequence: TGTGCCAGCAGCCAAACTAGTGACTATGGCTACACCTTC. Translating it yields CASSQTSDYGYTF.

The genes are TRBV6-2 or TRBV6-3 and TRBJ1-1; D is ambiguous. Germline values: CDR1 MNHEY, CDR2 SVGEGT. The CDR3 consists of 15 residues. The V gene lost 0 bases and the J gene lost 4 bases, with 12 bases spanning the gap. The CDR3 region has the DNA TGTGCCAGCAGTTACTCTTTGGCGGGAGGCACTGAAGCTTTCTTT. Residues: CASSYSLAGGTEAFF.

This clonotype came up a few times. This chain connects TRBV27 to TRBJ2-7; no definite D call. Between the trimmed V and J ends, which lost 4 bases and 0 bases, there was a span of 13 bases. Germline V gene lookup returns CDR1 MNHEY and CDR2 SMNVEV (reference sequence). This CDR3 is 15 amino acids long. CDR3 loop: CASSSRGAPSYEQYF. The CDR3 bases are TGTGCCAGCAGTTCCCGAGGCGCCCCCTCCTACGAGCAGTACTTC.

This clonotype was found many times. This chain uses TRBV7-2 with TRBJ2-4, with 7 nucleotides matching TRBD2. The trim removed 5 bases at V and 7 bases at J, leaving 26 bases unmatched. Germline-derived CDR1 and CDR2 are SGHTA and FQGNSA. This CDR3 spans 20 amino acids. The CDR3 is CASSQEVPDLIAGVGNIQYF. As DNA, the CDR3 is TGTGCCAGCAGCCAAGAAGTTCCAGATCTGATTGCGGGAGTGGGGAACATTCAGTACTTC.

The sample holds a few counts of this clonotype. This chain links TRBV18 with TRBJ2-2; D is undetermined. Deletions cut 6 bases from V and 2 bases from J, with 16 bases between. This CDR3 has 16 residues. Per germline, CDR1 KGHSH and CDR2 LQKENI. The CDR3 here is CASSPQPPANTGELFF. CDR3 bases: TGTGCCAGCTCCCCCCAGCCACCTGCTAACACCGGGGAGCTGTTTTTT.

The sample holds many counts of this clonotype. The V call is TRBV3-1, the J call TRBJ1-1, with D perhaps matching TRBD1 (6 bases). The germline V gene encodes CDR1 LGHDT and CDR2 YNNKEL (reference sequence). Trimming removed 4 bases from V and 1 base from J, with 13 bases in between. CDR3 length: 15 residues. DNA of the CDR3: TGTGCCAGCAGCCCACCGACAGGCAGGAACACTGAAGCTTTCTTT. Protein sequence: CASSPPTGRNTEAFF. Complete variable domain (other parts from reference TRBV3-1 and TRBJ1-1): DTAVSQTPKYLVTQMGNDKSIKCEQNLGHDTMYWYKQDSKKFLKIMFSYNNKELIINETVPNRFSPKSPDKAHLNLHINSLELGDSAVYFCASSPPTGRNTEAFFGQGTRLTVV.

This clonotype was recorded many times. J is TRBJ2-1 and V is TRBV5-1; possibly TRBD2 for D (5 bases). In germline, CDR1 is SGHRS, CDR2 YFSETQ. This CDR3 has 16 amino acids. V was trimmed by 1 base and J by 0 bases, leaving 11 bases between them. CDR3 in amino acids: CASSLMSGSSYNEQFF. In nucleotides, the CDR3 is TGCGCCAGCAGCTTGATGAGCGGAAGCTCCTACAATGAGCAGTTCTTC.

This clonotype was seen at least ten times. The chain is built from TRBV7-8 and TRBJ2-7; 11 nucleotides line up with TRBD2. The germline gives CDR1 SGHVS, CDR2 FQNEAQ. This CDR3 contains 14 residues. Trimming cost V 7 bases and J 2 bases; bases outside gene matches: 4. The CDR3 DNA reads TGTGCCAGCACCGGACTAGCGGGTACCTACGAGCAGTACTTC. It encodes CASTGLAGTYEQYF. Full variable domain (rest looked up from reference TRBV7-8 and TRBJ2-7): GAGVSQSPRYKVAKRGQDVALRCDPISGHVSLFWYQQALGQGPEFLTYFQNEAQLDKSGLPSDRFFAERPEGSVSTLKIQRTQQEDSAVYLCASTGLAGTYEQYFGPGTRLTVT.

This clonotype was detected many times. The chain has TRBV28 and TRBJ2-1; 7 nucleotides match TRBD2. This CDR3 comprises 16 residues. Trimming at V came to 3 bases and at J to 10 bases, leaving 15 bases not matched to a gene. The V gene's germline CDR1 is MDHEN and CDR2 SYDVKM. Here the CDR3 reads CASSLRSGRTRGEQFF. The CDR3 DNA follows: TGTGCCAGCAGTTTGAGGTCCGGGAGGACCCGGGGGGAGCAGTTCTTC.

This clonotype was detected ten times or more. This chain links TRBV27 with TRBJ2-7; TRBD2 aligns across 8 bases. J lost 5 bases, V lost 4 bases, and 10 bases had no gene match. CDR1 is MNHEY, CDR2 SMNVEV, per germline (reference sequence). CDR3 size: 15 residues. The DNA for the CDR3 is TGTGCCAGCAGTTCTCCAGCGGGAGATTCCCACGAGCAGTACTTC. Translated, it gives CASSSPAGDSHEQYF.

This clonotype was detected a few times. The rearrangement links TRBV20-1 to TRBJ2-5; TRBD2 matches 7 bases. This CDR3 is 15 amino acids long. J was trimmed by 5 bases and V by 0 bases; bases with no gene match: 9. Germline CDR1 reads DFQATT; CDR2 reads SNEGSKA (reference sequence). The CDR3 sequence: CSARDLSGIVETQYF. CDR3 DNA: TGCAGTGCTAGAGATCTAAGCGGGATAGTTGAGACCCAGTACTTC.

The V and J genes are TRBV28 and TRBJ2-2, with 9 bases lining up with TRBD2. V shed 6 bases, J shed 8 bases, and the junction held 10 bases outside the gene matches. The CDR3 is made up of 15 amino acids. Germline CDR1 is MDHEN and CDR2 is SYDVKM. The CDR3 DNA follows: TGTGCCAGCAGGGACCTTAGCGGGAGCGGGGGGGAGCTGTTTTTT. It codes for CASRDLSGSGGELFF.

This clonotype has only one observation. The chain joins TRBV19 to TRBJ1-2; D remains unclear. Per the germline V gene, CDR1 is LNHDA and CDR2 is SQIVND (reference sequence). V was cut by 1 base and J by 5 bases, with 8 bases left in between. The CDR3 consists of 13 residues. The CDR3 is CASSIGTEYGYTF. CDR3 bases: TGTGCCAGTAGTATAGGAACCGAGTATGGCTACACCTTC.

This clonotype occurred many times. The DNA of the CDR3 is TGTGCCAGCAGTTTAGGGACCGACCTTCATGGCTACACCTTC. Translated, it gives CASSLGTDLHGYTF. J is TRBJ1-2 and V is TRBV28; D is perhaps TRBD1 (5 bases). V was shortened by 2 bases and J by 6 bases, with 13 bases between the two germline ends. The CDR3 sequence is 14 residues long. Germline-derived CDR1 and CDR2 are MDHEN and SYDVKM.

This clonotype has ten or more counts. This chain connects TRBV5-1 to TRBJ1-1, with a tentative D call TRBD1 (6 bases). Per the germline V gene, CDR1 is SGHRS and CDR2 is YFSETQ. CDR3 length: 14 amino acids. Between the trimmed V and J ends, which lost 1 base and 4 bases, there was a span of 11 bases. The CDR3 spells CASSLLGALTEAFF. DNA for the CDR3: TGCGCCAGCAGCTTGCTGGGGGCCCTCACTGAAGCTTTCTTT.

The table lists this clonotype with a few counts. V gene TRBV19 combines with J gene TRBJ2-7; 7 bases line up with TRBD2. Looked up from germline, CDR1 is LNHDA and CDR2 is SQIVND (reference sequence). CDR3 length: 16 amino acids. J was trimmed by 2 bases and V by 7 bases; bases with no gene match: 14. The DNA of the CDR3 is TGTGCCAGTACTCGTTCGGCGGCTAGCGGAGCCTACGAGCAGTACTTC. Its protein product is CASTRSAASGAYEQYF.